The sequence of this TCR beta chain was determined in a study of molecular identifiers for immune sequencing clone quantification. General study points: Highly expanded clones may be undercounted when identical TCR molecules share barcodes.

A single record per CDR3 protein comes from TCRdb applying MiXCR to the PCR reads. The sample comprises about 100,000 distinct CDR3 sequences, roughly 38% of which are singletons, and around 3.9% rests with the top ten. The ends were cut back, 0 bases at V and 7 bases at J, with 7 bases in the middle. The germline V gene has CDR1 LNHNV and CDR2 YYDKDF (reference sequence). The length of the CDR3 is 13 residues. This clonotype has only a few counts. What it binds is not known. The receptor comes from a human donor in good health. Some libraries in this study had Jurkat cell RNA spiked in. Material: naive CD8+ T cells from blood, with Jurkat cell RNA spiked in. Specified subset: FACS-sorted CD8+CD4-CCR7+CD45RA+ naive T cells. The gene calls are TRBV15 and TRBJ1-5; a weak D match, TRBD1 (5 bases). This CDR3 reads CATSREEGQPQHF. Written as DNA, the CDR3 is TGTGCCACCAGCAGAGAAGAGGGGCAGCCCCAGCATTTT.